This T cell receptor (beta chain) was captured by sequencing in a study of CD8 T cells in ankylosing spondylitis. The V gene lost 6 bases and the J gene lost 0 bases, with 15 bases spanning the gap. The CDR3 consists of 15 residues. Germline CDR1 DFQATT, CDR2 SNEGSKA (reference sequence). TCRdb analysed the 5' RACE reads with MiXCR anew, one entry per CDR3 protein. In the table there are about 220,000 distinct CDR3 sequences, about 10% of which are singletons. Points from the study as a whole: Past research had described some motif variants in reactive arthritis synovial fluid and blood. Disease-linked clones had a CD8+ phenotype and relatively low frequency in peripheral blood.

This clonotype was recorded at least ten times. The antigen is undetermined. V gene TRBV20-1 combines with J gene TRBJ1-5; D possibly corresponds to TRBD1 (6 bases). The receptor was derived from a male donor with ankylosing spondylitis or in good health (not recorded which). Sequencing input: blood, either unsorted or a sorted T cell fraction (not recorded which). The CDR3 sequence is CSAEEPGHSNQPQHF. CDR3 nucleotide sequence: TGCAGTGCCGAAGAACCGGGACATAGCAATCAGCCCCAGCATTTT.